Listed below are T cell receptor beta chains from one sample, sequenced in a study of T cell responses to AZD1222 COVID-19 vaccine. The repertoire was sequenced with immunoSEQ multiplex PCR; TCRdb's copy has only in-frame clones and lacks some. The sample lists 100,000 to 150,000 clones; 88% were seen once. Sequenced material: peripheral blood, taken on day 0 of AZD1222 vaccination. These receptors originate from an adult in good health. Each CDR3 is given with its conserved first and last residue.

v_gene: TRBV3-1/TRBV3-2; len: 14; j_gene: TRBJ1-3; CDR3aa: CASSAGEIGNTIYF
v_gene: TRBV6-5; len: 14; j_gene: TRBJ2-1; CDR3aa: CASMMSGANNEQFF
v_gene: TRBV3-1/TRBV3-2; len: 11; j_gene: TRBJ1-2; CDR3aa: CASSQHYGYTF
v_gene: TRBV1; len: 11; j_gene: TRBJ2-7; CDR3aa: CTSSSPREQYF
v_gene: TRBV6-5; len: 14; j_gene: TRBJ2-3; CDR3aa: CASSQQGIRDTQYF
v_gene: TRBV30; len: 12; j_gene: TRBJ1-1; CDR3aa: CAWSGQNTEAFF
v_gene: TRBV5-8; len: 12; j_gene: TRBJ1-1; CDR3aa: CASSLIGPEAFF
v_gene: TRBV7-9; len: 15; j_gene: TRBJ1-1; CDR3aa: CASSLGAAPGTEAFF
v_gene: TRBV6-5; len: 15; j_gene: TRBJ2-3; CDR3aa: CASSYRGSGADTQYF
v_gene: TRBV5-1; len: 17; j_gene: TRBJ1-1; CDR3aa: CASSPDILGGSNTEAFF
v_gene: TRBV6-2/TRBV6-3; len: 15; j_gene: TRBJ2-7; CDR3aa: CASSYSVDITYEQYF
v_gene: TRBV5-6; len: 13; j_gene: TRBJ2-7; CDR3aa: CASSWTDLYEQYF
v_gene: TRBV9; len: 12; j_gene: TRBJ1-1; CDR3aa: CASSDLNTEAFF
v_gene: TRBV7-6; len: 17; j_gene: TRBJ1-3; CDR3aa: CASSPKAGTASGNTIYF
v_gene: TRBV5-1; len: 11; j_gene: TRBJ2-7; CDR3aa: CASSLDYEQYF
v_gene: TRBV9; len: 14; j_gene: TRBJ1-2; CDR3aa: CASSVGVASPECTF
v_gene: TRBV19; len: 16; j_gene: TRBJ2-3; CDR3aa: CASSGLAGAFIDTQYF
v_gene: TRBV25-1; len: 15; j_gene: TRBJ2-5; CDR3aa: CASSDGEEYQETQYF
v_gene: TRBV12-3/TRBV12-4; len: 11; j_gene: TRBJ2-1; CDR3aa: CASSSAGEQFF
v_gene: TRBV7-9; len: 15; j_gene: TRBJ2-5; CDR3aa: CASSRGGGLQETQYF
v_gene: TRBV7-6; len: 16; j_gene: TRBJ2-2; CDR3aa: CASTRGGSSSPGELFF
v_gene: TRBV19; len: 13; j_gene: TRBJ1-1; CDR3aa: CASSMAVDTEAFF
v_gene: TRBV5-4; len: 12; j_gene: TRBJ2-2; CDR3aa: CASSPPAGELFF
v_gene: TRBV11-2; len: 11; j_gene: TRBJ2-7; CDR3aa: CASSPHYEQYF
v_gene: TRBV5-1; len: 11; j_gene: TRBJ1-1; CDR3aa: CASSFGTEAFF
v_gene: TRBV5-1; len: 16; j_gene: TRBJ2-7; CDR3aa: CASSVAGTSVSYEQYF
v_gene: TRBV5-5; len: 16; j_gene: TRBJ2-5; CDR3aa: CASSLGSGGLQETQYF
v_gene: TRBV11-2; len: 14; j_gene: TRBJ1-2; CDR3aa: CASSLEPGIYGYTF
v_gene: TRBV3-1/TRBV3-2; len: 15; j_gene: TRBJ2-2; CDR3aa: CASSRDTANTGELFF
v_gene: TRBV28; len: 13; j_gene: TRBJ1-2; CDR3aa: CASSPPSFYGYTF
v_gene: TRBV5-1; len: 16; j_gene: TRBJ1-2; CDR3aa: CASSLDLATGNYGYTF
v_gene: TRBV10-3; len: 14; j_gene: TRBJ1-5; CDR3aa: CAISGSGSNQPQHF
v_gene: TRBV6-5; len: 15; j_gene: TRBJ2-1; CDR3aa: CASTEGPSSYNEQFF
v_gene: TRBV5-1; len: 15; j_gene: TRBJ2-1; CDR3aa: CASSPLAGAHDEQFF
v_gene: TRBV6-5; len: 13; j_gene: TRBJ1-5; CDR3aa: CASSYSTSQPQHF
v_gene: TRBV4-1; len: 17; j_gene: TRBJ1-6; CDR3aa: CASSQDRGADYNSPLHF
v_gene: TRBV6-5; len: 15; j_gene: TRBJ1-2; CDR3aa: CASRSGDTTNYGYTF
v_gene: TRBV30; len: 13; j_gene: TRBJ2-5; CDR3aa: CAWNRGFQETQYF
v_gene: TRBV6-5; len: 10; j_gene: TRBJ2-1; CDR3aa: CASISNEQFF
v_gene: TRBV5-8; len: 17; j_gene: TRBJ2-3; CDR3aa: CASPTGVQVISTDTQYF
v_gene: TRBV19; len: 15; j_gene: TRBJ2-1; CDR3aa: CASSRSSGSSNEQFF
v_gene: TRBV28; len: 14; j_gene: TRBJ1-1; CDR3aa: CASSLGSDRATAFF
v_gene: TRBV30; len: 15; j_gene: TRBJ1-2; CDR3aa: CAWSVPTGGHYGYTF
v_gene: TRBV18; len: 16; j_gene: TRBJ2-1; CDR3aa: CASSPPASGYYNEQFF
v_gene: TRBV6-1; len: 17; j_gene: TRBJ2-1; CDR3aa: CASSELGTGFSYNEQFF
v_gene: TRBV11-3; len: 15; j_gene: TRBJ2-5; CDR3aa: CASSIAGTRQETQYF
v_gene: TRBV5-5; len: 16; j_gene: TRBJ1-2; CDR3aa: CASSLVQWGQPHGYTF
v_gene: TRBV10-1; len: 11; j_gene: TRBJ2-2; CDR3aa: CASKGGGELFF
v_gene: TRBV28; len: 13; j_gene: TRBJ1-4; CDR3aa: CASSFVGREKLFF
v_gene: TRBV19; len: 13; j_gene: TRBJ1-5; CDR3aa: CASSIGRNQPQHF
v_gene: TRBV5-1; len: 15; j_gene: TRBJ2-7; CDR3aa: CASSPLGTNTYEQYF
v_gene: TRBV30; len: 13; j_gene: TRBJ1-5; CDR3aa: CAWSVQGGQPQHF
v_gene: TRBV30; len: 13; j_gene: TRBJ2-7; CDR3aa: CAWSGQGRYEQYF
v_gene: TRBV30; len: 14; j_gene: TRBJ2-7; CDR3aa: CAWTLTKSSYEQYF
v_gene: TRBV29-1; len: 13; j_gene: TRBJ1-1; CDR3aa: CSVVLSGNTEAFF
v_gene: TRBV18; len: 15; j_gene: TRBJ2-7; CDR3aa: CASSPPGTQVGEQYF
v_gene: TRBV11-2; len: 18; j_gene: TRBJ2-2; CDR3aa: CASTNGMGQGLWGGELFF